This T cell receptor beta chain was profiled in a study of response to subunit inactivated influenza vaccine. One entry per CDR3 protein results from TCRdb running MiXCR on the RT-PCR reads. Of about 530,000 distinct CDR3 sequences detected, over 10% appear once; the ten largest clones hold approximately 14%. CDR1 and CDR2 (germline): ENHRY, SYGVKD. V gave up 6 bases and J gave up 3 bases, with 5 bases separating them. The CDR3 sequence is 12 residues long. Concerning this clonotype: Its antigen is unidentified.

Study-wide findings and caveats: A suggestion made by the authors is that each seasonal influenza vaccination recruits few new T cells.

The receptor was derived from a man aged 50 to 60 who received an inactivated influenza vaccine. This specimen was PBMCs from blood, taken around seven weeks after vaccination. The J gene is TRBJ2-2, the V gene TRBV10-3, with D uncertain. Here the CDR3 DNA reads TGTGCCATCAGGACTTACACCGGGGAGCTGTTTTTT. Protein sequence: CAIRTYTGELFF.